This T cell receptor (beta chain) appears in the sequencing data of a study of T cell changes during pregnancy in multiple sclerosis. This clone was found a few times. The CDR3 has 15 residues. Germline lookup yields CDR1 SGHAT and CDR2 FQDESV (reference sequence). Unmatched junction bases numbered 5, after V lost 2 bases and J lost 7 bases. Profiled with immunoSEQ multiplex PCR; TCRdb holds only in-frame clones, not every one. The sample lists some 40,000 clones; around nine tenths were seen once. The sample consisted of CD8+ T cells from peripheral blood mononuclear cells, taken in the first trimester of pregnancy. The clonotype comes from a female donor with multiple sclerosis, enrolled in a pregnancy study. The chain has TRBV11-1 and TRBJ1-6, with 7 bases aligning to TRBD1. In nucleotides, the CDR3 is TGTGCCAGCAGCTTACTGACAGGGCTGAATTCACCCCTCCACTTT. It yields the protein CASSLLTGLNSPLHF.